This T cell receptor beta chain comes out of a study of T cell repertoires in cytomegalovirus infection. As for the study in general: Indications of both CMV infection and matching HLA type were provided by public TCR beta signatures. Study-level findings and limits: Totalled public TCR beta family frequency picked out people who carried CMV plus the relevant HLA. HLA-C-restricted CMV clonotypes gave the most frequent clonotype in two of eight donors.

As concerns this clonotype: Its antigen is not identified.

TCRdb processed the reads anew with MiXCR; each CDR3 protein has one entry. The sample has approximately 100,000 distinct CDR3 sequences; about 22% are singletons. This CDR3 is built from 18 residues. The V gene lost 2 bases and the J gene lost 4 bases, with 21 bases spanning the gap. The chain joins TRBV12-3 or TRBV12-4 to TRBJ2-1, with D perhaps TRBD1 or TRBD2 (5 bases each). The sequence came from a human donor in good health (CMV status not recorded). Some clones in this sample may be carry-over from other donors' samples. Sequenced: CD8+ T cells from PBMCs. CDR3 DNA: TGTGCCAGCAGTTTAACCGTAGGATGGGGGAAGGAATACAATGAGCAGTTCTTC. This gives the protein CASSLTVGWGKEYNEQFF.